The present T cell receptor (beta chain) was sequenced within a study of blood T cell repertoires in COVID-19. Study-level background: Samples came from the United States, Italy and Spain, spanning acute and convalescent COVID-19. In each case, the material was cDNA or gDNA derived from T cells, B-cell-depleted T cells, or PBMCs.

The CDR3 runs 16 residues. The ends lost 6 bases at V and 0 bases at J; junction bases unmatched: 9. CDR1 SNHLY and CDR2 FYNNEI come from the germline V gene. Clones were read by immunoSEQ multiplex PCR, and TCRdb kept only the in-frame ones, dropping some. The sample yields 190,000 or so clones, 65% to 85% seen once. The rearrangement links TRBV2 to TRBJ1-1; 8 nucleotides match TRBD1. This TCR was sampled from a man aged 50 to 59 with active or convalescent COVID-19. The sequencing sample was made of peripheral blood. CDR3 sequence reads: CASRLPGQGLNTEAFF. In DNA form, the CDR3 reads TGTGCCAGCAGATTACCTGGACAGGGCTTGAACACTGAAGCTTTCTTT.